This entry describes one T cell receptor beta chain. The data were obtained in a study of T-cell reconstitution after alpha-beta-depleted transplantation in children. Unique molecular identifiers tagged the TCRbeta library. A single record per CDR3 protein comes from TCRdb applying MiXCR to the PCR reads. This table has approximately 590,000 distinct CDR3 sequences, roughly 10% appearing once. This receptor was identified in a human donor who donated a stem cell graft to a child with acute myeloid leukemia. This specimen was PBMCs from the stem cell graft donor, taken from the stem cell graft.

CDR3: CASSQPGSVTGELFF. The CDR3 bases are TGTGCCAGCAGCCAACCCGGGAGCGTGACCGGGGAGCTGTTTTTT. This rearrangement joins TRBV4-2 to TRBJ2-2; D may be TRBD2 (6 bases). The CDR3 has 15 residues. From germline, CDR1 is LGHNA and CDR2 YNFKEQ. Trimming pared 2 bases from V and 5 bases from J, leaving 12 bases between.